This TCR beta chain comes out of a study of graft-versus-host responses after intestinal transplantation. For the study at large: Anti-thymocyte globulin induction was given to all recipients, followed by tacrolimus and steroids for around 3 years. Whole-study findings and limits: Patients who carried graft-donor T cell macrochimerism also had high graft-versus-host to host-versus-graft clonal ratios in their allografts. Recipient bone marrow held GvH clones, some seen earlier in ileum or blood.

Germline CDR1 GTSNPN, CDR2 SVGIG (reference sequence). Trimming left V 1 base short and J 7 bases short, with 8 bases between. The CDR3 is 12 amino acids. As to this clone: Its target is unknown.

TCRdb's table, derived via immunoSEQ multiplex PCR, lists solely in-frame clones and lacks some. The data show about 82,000 clones, approximately 90% seen once. Specimen: unstimulated CD4+ T cells sorted from spleen or lymph node cells, collected before transplant. The receptor comes from a human donor who was the organ donor for an intestinal transplant. The chain is built from TRBV30 and TRBJ2-1, with TRBD1 as a possible D gene (5 bases). CDR3 nucleotides: TGTGCCTGGAGTGCAAGACAGAATGAGCAGTTCTTC. Translation: CAWSARQNEQFF.